A selection of T cell receptor beta chains follows, all from one sample in a study of shared clonotypes between healthy human individuals. Profiled with immunoSEQ multiplex PCR; TCRdb holds only in-frame clones, not every one. This table holds some 300,000 clones, around 70% found once. The sample consisted of memory CD4+ T cells sorted from blood. Receptors originate from a man under 40 in good health. Each CDR3 is given with its conserved first and last residue. Fields, in order: V gene, J gene, CDR3 protein.

>TRBV6-6|TRBJ2-7
CASSYRGQLDYEQYF
>TRBV11-2|TRBJ1-2
CASSLAGVGGYTF
>TRBV7-9|TRBJ2-1
CASSFRRLDDGNEQFF
>TRBV10-3|TRBJ2-2
CAISAHPTSTGELFF
>TRBV11-2|TRBJ2-5
CASSLGRKETQYF
>TRBV7-9|TRBJ1-2
CASRAADSGSYGYTF
>TRBV7-2|TRBJ2-7
CASSLAQGFEQYF
>TRBV9|TRBJ2-1
CASSAVSSSYNEQFF
>TRBV5-1|TRBJ2-1
CASSFLLRSSSYNEQFF
>TRBV11-2|TRBJ1-5
CASSLAGLGGQPQHF
>TRBV5-1|TRBJ1-3
CASSSGQGPIASGNTIYF
>TRBV10-3|TRBJ2-5
CAISESGLTGGETQYF
>TRBV13|TRBJ1-5
CASSCDGVRSNQPQHF
>TRBV2|TRBJ2-5
CATKLTNSYQETQYF
>TRBV28|TRBJ2-1
CASLPTAGFLNEQFF
>TRBV4-3|TRBJ1-5
CASSQDRSGQPQHF
>TRBV11-2|TRBJ2-3
CASHRGGPTDTQYF
>TRBV5-1|TRBJ2-5
CASSWNSQDGETQYF
>TRBV25-1|TRBJ2-7
CASRTGGSYEQYF
>TRBV5-4|TRBJ1-2
CASSSGGQGVRGYTF
>TRBV9|TRBJ2-1
CASSVDVDSSYNEQFF
>TRBV27|TRBJ2-7
CASSFRGNGLAGVTQYF
>TRBV5-1|TRBJ2-7
CASSLGLAGGSYEQYF
>TRBV6-1|TRBJ1-2
CASSDNYNYGYTF
>TRBV10-3|TRBJ2-5
CAINPGTGSQETQYF
>TRBV6-5|TRBJ2-1
CASSYSGGSSYNEQFF